A selection of T cell receptor beta chains follows, all from one sample in a study of blood T cell repertoires in COVID-19. Sequencing used immunoSEQ multiplex PCR; TCRdb keeps in-frame clones, though not all of them. The repertoire has some 270,000 clones, about 89% of them found once; the top ten carry 1.5% to 2%. Sequenced input: peripheral blood. These receptors all come from a woman aged 55-69 years who had recovered from COVID-19. Both conserved end residues are part of each CDR3. A D gene is named only where the DNA matches it firmly. Not all rows give a size; the values are once, few, many and, for expanded clones, a class.

d_call	cdr3_length	v_call	clone_size	j_call	cdr3_nt	cdr3_aa
.	17	TRBV5-1	.	TRBJ1-1	TGCGCCAGCAGCTTGGGTTTGGAGGGCTACCAGAACACTGAAGCTTTCTTT	CASSLGLEGYQNTEAFF
.	15	TRBV11-1	many	TRBJ1-1	TGTGCCAGCAGGGACTGGGGGAGGGATTGGACTGAAGCTTTCTTT	CASRDWGRDWTEAFF
TRBD2	16	TRBV3-1/TRBV3-2	.	TRBJ2-2	TGTGCCAGCAGCCAAGCTGGCGGGGGGGCCCGTGGGGAGCTGTTTTTT	CASSQAGGGARGELFF
.	14	TRBV7-9	.	TRBJ2-7	TGTGCCAGCAGTCCCGGGACAAACTCCTACGAGCAGTACTTC	CASSPGTNSYEQYF
.	14	TRBV4-3	.	TRBJ2-3	TGCGCCAGCAGCCAAGACAGCGGCACAGATACGCAGTATTTT	CASSQDSGTDTQYF
.	15	TRBV24-1	.	TRBJ2-7	TGTGCCACCAGTGAGGAGTCGGACAGTAACTACGAGCAGTACTTC	CATSEESDSNYEQYF
.	16	TRBV10-1	.	TRBJ2-3	TGCGCCAGCAGAGAAGGGAGCCATGCTAGCACAGATACGCAGTATTTT	CASREGSHASTDTQYF
.	13	TRBV7-2	.	TRBJ1-5	TGTGCCAGCAGCTTAGAAAGGGAGCAGCCCCAGCATTTT	CASSLEREQPQHF
TRBD1	16	TRBV19	.	TRBJ2-2	TGTGCCAGTAGTATCAGGGACAGGGGGTACACCGGGGAGCTGTTTTTT	CASSIRDRGYTGELFF
.	14	TRBV28	.	TRBJ2-2	TGTGCCAGCAGGATACAGGGTCAAACCGGGGAGCTGTTTTTT	CASRIQGQTGELFF
.	13	TRBV7-3	.	TRBJ2-1	TGTGCCAGCAGCTTAACGGGGGCGGCAGAGCAGTTCTTC	CASSLTGAAEQFF
.	12	TRBV29-1	.	TRBJ2-7	TGCAGCGCCACCGGGACACCGTACGAGCAGTACTTC	CSATGTPYEQYF
TRBD1	14	TRBV7-2	.	TRBJ1-4	TGTGCCAGCAGCAGGGACAGCCCTAATGAAAAACTGTTTTTT	CASSRDSPNEKLFF
.	16	TRBV28	once	TRBJ2-4	TGTGCCAGCAGCCGGCTAGGCGAGGGGGTCAAAAACATTCAGTACTTC	CASSRLGEGVKNIQYF
.	14	TRBV25-1	.	TRBJ1-6	TGTGCCAGCAGTGAAGAGAGGGGGTGGTCACCCCTCCACTTT	CASSEERGWSPLHF
.	13	TRBV10-2	.	TRBJ1-3	TGCGCCAGCAGTGAGTCAGAGGGAAACACCATATATTTT	CASSESEGNTIYF
.	14	TRBV7-9	.	TRBJ1-1	TGTGCCAGCAGCTTAGGACAACCGAACACTGAAGCTTTCTTT	CASSLGQPNTEAFF
.	15	TRBV4-2	.	TRBJ2-3	TGTGCCAGCACTCGGGGTGGTATGAGCACAGATACGCAGTATTTT	CASTRGGMSTDTQYF
TRBD1	14	TRBV5-1	.	TRBJ1-4	TGCGCCAGCAGGGGACAGTCGACTAATGAAAAACTGTTTTTT	CASRGQSTNEKLFF
TRBD1	15	TRBV28	.	TRBJ1-5	TGTGCCAGCAGTTTCCAAACAGGGGTCAATCAGCCCCAGCATTTT	CASSFQTGVNQPQHF
.	16	TRBV27	.	TRBJ1-5	TGTGCCAGCAGTCCGCTGACAGGTTTTAGCAATCAGCCCCAGCATTTT	CASSPLTGFSNQPQHF
TRBD2	16	TRBV29-1	few	TRBJ2-1	TGCAGCGTTGACCGATTTAGCGGGGGGTCCTACAATGAGCAGTTCTTC	CSVDRFSGGSYNEQFF
.	16	TRBV19	.	TRBJ1-1	TGTGCCAGTACCTCCCGAGGAGCGGGCGATAGGGCTGAAGCTTTCTTT	CASTSRGAGDRAEAFF
TRBD1	13	TRBV11-2	.	TRBJ1-5	TGTGCCAGCAGCCGGGACAGGGGAAATCGACAGCATTTT	CASSRDRGNRQHF
.	15	TRBV5-4	.	TRBJ1-4	TGTGCCAGCAGCTTCCAAGGGGGGGCGGGGGAAAAACTGTTTTTT	CASSFQGGAGEKLFF
.	17	TRBV7-3	.	TRBJ1-2	TGTGCCAGCAGCCCAGACAGCTCGACAGGCGCTAGGGGTGGCTACACCTTC	CASSPDSSTGARGGYTF
TRBD1	13	TRBV11-2	.	TRBJ2-7	TGTGCCAGCAGCTCGGGACAGGGGTACGAGCAGTACTTC	CASSSGQGYEQYF
.	16	TRBV6-1	few	TRBJ1-4	TGTGCCAGCAGGGAAAAACAGGGCTCGACTAATGAAAAACTGTTTTTT	CASREKQGSTNEKLFF
.	14	TRBV5-1	.	TRBJ1-4	TGCGCCAGCAGCCCGCGGGCCCAGCACGAAAAACTGTTTTTT	CASSPRAQHEKLFF
.	14	TRBV5-1	.	TRBJ1-3	TGCGCCAGCAGCTTGGAGGAGCCTGCGGACACCATATATTTT	CASSLEEPADTIYF
TRBD2	18	TRBV3-1/TRBV3-2	.	TRBJ2-2	TGTGCCAGCAGCCAAGAGTGGCCTAGCGGGGCGGACGTCGGGGAGCTGTTTTTT	CASSQEWPSGADVGELFF
.	13	TRBV3-1/TRBV3-2	.	TRBJ2-3	TGTGCCAGCAGCCAATATAGCACAGATACGCAGTATTTT	CASSQYSTDTQYF
TRBD1	16	TRBV7-3	few	TRBJ1-1	TGTGCCAGCAGCCCCGGACAGGGGTCCATGAACACTGAAGCTTTCTTT	CASSPGQGSMNTEAFF
.	13	TRBV28	.	TRBJ2-7	TGTGCCAGCAGTTTAACTACCGCCTACGAGCAGTACTTC	CASSLTTAYEQYF
.	16	TRBV7-8	.	TRBJ2-2	TGTGCCAGCAGCTTAGCGCAGGGTCGGGACACCGGGGAGCTGTTTTTT	CASSLAQGRDTGELFF
.	12	TRBV2	.	TRBJ1-1	TGTGCCAGCAGAGGGGTGAACACTGAAGCTTTCTTT	CASRGVNTEAFF
.	13	TRBV19	.	TRBJ2-1	TGTGCCAGTAGGCCCGGCGGGCGTTTCGAGCAGTTCTTC	CASRPGGRFEQFF
TRBD1	15	TRBV6-2/TRBV6-3	few	TRBJ2-3	TGTGCCAGCAGTAGGGACAGGGGGCGCACAGATACGCAGTATTTT	CASSRDRGRTDTQYF
.	13	TRBV11-3	.	TRBJ1-1	TGTGCCAGCAGCTTAGGGCAGTACACTGAAGCTTTCTTT	CASSLGQYTEAFF
TRBD1	19	TRBV6-7	.	TRBJ1-5	TGTGCCAGCAGTTACTCGAGGGACAGGGGGCCATTTAGCAATCAGCCCCAGCATTTT	CASSYSRDRGPFSNQPQHF